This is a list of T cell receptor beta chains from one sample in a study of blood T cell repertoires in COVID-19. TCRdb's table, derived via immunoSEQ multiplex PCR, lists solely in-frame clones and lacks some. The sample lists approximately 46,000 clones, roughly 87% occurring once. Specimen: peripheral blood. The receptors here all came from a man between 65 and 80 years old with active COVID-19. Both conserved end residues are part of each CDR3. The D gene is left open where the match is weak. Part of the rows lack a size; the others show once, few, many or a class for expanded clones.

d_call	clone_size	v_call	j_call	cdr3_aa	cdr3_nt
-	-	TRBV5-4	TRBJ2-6	CASRPEFGANVLTF	TGTGCCAGCCGCCCCGAGTTTGGGGCCAACGTCCTGACTTTC
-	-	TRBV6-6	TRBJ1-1	CASSYSSPGNEAFF	TGTGCCAGCAGTTACTCTTCTCCGGGGAATGAAGCTTTCTTT
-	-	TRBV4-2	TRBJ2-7	CASSQASSTNYEQYF	TGTGCCAGCAGCCAAGCGAGTAGCACGAACTACGAGCAGTACTTC
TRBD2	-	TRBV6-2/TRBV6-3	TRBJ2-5	CASSSLPSGGARETQYF	TGTGCCAGCAGTTCTTTACCTAGCGGGGGGGCCCGGGAGACCCAGTACTTC
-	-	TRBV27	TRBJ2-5	CASGGTEETQYF	TGTGCCAGCGGAGGGACGGAAGAGACCCAGTACTTC
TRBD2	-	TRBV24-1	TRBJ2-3	CATGGGGTDTQYF	TGTGCCACCGGGGGAGGGGGCACAGATACGCAGTATTTT
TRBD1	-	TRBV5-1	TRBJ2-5	CASSRRTGNQETQYF	TGCGCCAGCAGCCGAAGGACAGGGAACCAAGAGACCCAGTACTTC
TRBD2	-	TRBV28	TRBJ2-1	CASSSPLAGGRREQFF	TGTGCCAGCAGTTCCCCCCTAGCGGGGGGTCGTCGTGAGCAGTTCTTC
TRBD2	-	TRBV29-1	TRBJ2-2	CSVDPSGGNTGELFF	TGCAGCGTTGATCCTAGCGGGGGGAACACCGGGGAGCTGTTTTTT
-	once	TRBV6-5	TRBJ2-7	CASRDQDGSSYEQYF	TGTGCCAGCAGAGATCAGGATGGGAGCTCCTACGAGCAGTACTTC
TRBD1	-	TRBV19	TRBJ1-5	CASSTPGRDSYSNQPQHF	TGTGCCAGTAGTACACCTGGGCGGGACAGCTATAGCAATCAGCCCCAGCATTTT
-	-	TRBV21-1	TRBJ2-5	CASSSPTGGDPIKETQYF	TGTGCCAGCAGCTCTCCGACAGGGGGCGATCCCATAAAAGAGACCCAGTACTTC
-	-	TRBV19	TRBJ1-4	CASSITGRVLEKLFF	TGTGCCAGTAGTATAACAGGGAGGGTTCTTGAAAAACTGTTTTTT
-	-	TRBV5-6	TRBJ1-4	CASSLRVPNEKLFF	TGTGCCAGCAGCCTCAGGGTCCCTAATGAAAAACTGTTTTTT
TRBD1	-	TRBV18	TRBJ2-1	CASSQPGQGRINEQFF	TGTGCCAGCTCACAGCCGGGACAGGGGCGGATCAATGAGCAGTTCTTC
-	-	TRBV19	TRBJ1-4	CASSIRNREELFF	TGTGCCAGTAGTATTCGGAATAGAGAGGAACTGTTTTTT
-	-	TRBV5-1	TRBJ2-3	CASSLGGDTQYF	TGCGCCAGCAGCTTGGGCGGAGATACGCAGTATTTT
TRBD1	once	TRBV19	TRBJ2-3	CASSIVGQSSDTQYF	TGTGCCAGTAGTATAGTGGGACAGTCCTCAGATACGCAGTATTTT
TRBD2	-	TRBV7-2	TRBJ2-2	CASSLSLAGNTGELFF	TGTGCCAGCAGCTTAAGTCTAGCGGGGAACACCGGGGAGCTGTTTTTT
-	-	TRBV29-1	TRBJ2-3	CSVVRQVNTDTQYF	TGCAGCGTTGTCCGCCAGGTGAACACAGATACGCAGTATTTT
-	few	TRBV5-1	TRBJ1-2	CASSLAEVYGYTF	TGCGCCAGCAGCTTGGCTGAGGTTTATGGCTACACCTTC
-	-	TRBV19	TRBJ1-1	CASSISAGLNTEAFF	TGTGCCAGTAGTATCAGCGCAGGGCTGAACACTGAAGCTTTCTTT
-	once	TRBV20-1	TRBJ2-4	CSACERPGLAKNIQYF	TGCAGTGCTTGTGAACGACCGGGACTAGCCAAAAACATTCAGTACTTC
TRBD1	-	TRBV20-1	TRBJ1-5	CSASGQGVQPQHF	TGCAGTGCTAGTGGGCAGGGGGTACAGCCCCAGCATTTT
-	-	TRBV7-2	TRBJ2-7	CASTKTGSYEQYF	TGTGCCAGCACCAAGACGGGTTCCTACGAGCAGTACTTC
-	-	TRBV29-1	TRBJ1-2	CSVEDLAYGYTF	TGCAGCGTTGAAGATCTAGCCTATGGCTACACCTTC